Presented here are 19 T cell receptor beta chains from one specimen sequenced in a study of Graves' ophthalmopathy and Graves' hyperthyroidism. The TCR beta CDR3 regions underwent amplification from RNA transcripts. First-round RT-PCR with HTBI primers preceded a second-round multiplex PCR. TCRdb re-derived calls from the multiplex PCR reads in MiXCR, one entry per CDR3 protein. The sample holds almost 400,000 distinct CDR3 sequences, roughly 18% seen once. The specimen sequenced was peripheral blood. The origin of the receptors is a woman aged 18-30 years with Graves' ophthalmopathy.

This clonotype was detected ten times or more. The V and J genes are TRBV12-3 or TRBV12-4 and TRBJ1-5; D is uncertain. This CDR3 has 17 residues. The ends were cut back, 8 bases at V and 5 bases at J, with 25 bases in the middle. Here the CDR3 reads CASRLSVRISSDQPQHF. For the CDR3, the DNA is TGTGCCAGCCGGTTGAGTGTTCGGATATCGAGCGATCAGCCCCAGCATTTT.

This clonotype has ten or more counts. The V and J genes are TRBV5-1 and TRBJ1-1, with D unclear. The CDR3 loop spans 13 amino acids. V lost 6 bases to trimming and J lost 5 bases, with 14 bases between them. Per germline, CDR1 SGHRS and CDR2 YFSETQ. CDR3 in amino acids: CASTKESLTEAFF. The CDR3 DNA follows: TGCGCCAGCACCAAAGAGTCGCTGACTGAAGCTTTCTTT.

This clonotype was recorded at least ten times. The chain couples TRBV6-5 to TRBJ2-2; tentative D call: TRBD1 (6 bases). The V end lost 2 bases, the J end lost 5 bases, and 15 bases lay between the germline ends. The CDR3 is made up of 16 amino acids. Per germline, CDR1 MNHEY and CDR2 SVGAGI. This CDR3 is CASSYGQGRMTGELFF. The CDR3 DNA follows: TGTGCCAGCAGTTACGGCCAGGGGCGAATGACCGGGGAGCTGTTTTTT.

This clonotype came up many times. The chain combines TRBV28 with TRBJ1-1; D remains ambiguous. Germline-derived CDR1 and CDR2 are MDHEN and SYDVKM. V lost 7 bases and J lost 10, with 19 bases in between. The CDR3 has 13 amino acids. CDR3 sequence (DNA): TGTGCCAGCACTCCCGGGTCGGCCCCGGGAGCTTTCTTT. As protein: CASTPGSAPGAFF.

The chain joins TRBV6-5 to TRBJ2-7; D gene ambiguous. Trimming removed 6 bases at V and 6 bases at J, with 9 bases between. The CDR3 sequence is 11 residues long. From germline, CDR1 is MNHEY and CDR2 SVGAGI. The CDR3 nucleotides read TGTGCCAGCAGGTTAGGTCGCGAGCAGTACTTC. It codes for CASRLGREQYF.

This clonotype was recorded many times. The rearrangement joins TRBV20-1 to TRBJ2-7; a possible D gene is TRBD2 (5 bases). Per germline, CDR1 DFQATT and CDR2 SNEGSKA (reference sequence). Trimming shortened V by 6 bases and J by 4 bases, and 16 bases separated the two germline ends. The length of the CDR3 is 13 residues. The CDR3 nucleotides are TGCAGTGCGATGACCGGCAGGAGGTACGAGCAGTACTTC. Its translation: CSAMTGRRYEQYF.

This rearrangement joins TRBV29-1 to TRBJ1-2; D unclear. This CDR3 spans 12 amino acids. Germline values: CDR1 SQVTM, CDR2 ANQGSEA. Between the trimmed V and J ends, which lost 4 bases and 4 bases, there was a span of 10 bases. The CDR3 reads CSVVEHSYGYTF. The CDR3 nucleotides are TGCAGCGTTGTCGAGCATAGCTATGGCTACACCTTC.

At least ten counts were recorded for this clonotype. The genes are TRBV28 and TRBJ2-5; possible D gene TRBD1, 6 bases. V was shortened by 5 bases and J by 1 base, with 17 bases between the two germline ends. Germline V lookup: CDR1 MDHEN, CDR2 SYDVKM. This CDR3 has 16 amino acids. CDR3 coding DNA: TGTGCCAGCAGTACTAGACAGGAAAGAGGCCAAGAGACCCAGTACTTC. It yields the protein CASSTRQERGQETQYF.

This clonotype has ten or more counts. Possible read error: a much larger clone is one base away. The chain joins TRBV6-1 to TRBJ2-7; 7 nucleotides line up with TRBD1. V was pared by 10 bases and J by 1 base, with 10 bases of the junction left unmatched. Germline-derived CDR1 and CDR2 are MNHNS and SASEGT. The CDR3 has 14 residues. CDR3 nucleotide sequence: TGTGCCAACAGCCCCTTGGGACAGTCCTACGAGCAGTACTTC. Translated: CANSPLGQSYEQYF.

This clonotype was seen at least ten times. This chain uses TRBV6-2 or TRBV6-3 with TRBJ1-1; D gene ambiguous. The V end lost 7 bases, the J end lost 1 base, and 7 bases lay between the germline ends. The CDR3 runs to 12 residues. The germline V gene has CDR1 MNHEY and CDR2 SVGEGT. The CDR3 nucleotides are TGTGCCAGCACAACCGGGAACACTGAAGCTTTCTTT. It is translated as CASTTGNTEAFF.

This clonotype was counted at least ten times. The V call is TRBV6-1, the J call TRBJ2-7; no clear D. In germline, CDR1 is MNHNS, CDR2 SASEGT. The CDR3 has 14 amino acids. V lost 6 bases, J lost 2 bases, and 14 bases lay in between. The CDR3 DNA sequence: TGTGCCAGCAGCCCCTCCGAGAGGCCCTACGAGCAGTACTTC. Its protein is CASSPSERPYEQYF.

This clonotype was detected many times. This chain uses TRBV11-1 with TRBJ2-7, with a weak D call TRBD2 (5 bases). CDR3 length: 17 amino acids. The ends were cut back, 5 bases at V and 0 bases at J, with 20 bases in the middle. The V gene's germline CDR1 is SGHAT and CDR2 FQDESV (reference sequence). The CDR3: CASSPPAVTVSSYEQYF. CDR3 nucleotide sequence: TGTGCCAGCAGCCCCCCAGCGGTTACAGTTAGCTCCTACGAGCAGTACTTC. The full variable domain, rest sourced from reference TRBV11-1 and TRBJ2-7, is EAEVAQSPRYKITEKSQAVAFWCDPISGHATLYWYRQILGQGPELLVQFQDESVVDDSQLPKDRFSAERLKGVDSTLKIQPAELGDSAMYLCASSPPAVTVSSYEQYFGPGTRLTVT.

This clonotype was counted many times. This CDR3 is CASSQGYRNYGYTF. In DNA form, the CDR3 reads TGTGCCAGCAGCCAAGGCTACCGTAACTATGGCTACACCTTC. This chain uses TRBV3-1 with TRBJ1-2; no firm D call. Germline V gives CDR1 LGHDT, CDR2 YNNKEL (reference sequence). The CDR3 runs 14 residues. Trimming shortened V by 1 base and J by 1 base, and 7 bases separated the two germline ends.

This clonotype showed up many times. Here the CDR3 DNA reads TGTGCCAGCAACCCACGACAGGGAGCCCAGCATTTT. It translates to CASNPRQGAQHF. The chain links TRBV6-2 or TRBV6-3 to TRBJ1-5; TRBD1 aligns across 7 bases. Per germline, CDR1 MNHEY and CDR2 SVGEGT. The CDR3 spans 12 residues. With 7 bases clipped from V and 11 bases from J, the junction kept 8 bases outside the gene matches.

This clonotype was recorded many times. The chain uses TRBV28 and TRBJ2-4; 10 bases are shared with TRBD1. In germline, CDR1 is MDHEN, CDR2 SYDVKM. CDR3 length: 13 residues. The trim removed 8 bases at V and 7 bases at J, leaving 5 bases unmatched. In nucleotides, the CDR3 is TGTGCCAGCGTGGGACAGGGGAGCAACATTCAGTACTTC. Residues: CASVGQGSNIQYF.

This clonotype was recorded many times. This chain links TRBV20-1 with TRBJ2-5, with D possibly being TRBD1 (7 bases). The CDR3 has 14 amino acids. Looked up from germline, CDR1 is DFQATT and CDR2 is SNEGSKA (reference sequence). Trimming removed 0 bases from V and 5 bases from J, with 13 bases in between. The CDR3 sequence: CSARDRGVRETQYF. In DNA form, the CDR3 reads TGCAGTGCTAGAGACAGGGGGGTTCGGGAGACCCAGTACTTC.

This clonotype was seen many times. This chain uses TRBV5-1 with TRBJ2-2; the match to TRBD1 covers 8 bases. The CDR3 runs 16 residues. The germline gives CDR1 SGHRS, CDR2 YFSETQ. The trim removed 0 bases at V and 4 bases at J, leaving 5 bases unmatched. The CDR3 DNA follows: TGCGCCAGCAGCTTGGCCAGGGGGCCTGTCACCGGGGAGCTGTTTTTT. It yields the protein CASSLARGPVTGELFF.

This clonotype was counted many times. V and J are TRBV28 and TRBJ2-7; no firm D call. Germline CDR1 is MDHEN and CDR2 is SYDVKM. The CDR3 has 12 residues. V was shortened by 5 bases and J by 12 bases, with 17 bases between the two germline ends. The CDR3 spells CASSPPDPPAYF. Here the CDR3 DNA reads TGTGCCAGCAGTCCCCCGGACCCTCCCGCGTACTTC.

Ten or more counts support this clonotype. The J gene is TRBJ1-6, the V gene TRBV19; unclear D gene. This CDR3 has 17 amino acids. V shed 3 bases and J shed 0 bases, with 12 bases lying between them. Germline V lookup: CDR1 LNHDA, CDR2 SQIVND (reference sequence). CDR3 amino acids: CASSIGSVSSYNSPLHF. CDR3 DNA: TGTGCCAGTAGTATCGGATCCGTGAGCTCCTATAATTCACCCCTCCACTTT.